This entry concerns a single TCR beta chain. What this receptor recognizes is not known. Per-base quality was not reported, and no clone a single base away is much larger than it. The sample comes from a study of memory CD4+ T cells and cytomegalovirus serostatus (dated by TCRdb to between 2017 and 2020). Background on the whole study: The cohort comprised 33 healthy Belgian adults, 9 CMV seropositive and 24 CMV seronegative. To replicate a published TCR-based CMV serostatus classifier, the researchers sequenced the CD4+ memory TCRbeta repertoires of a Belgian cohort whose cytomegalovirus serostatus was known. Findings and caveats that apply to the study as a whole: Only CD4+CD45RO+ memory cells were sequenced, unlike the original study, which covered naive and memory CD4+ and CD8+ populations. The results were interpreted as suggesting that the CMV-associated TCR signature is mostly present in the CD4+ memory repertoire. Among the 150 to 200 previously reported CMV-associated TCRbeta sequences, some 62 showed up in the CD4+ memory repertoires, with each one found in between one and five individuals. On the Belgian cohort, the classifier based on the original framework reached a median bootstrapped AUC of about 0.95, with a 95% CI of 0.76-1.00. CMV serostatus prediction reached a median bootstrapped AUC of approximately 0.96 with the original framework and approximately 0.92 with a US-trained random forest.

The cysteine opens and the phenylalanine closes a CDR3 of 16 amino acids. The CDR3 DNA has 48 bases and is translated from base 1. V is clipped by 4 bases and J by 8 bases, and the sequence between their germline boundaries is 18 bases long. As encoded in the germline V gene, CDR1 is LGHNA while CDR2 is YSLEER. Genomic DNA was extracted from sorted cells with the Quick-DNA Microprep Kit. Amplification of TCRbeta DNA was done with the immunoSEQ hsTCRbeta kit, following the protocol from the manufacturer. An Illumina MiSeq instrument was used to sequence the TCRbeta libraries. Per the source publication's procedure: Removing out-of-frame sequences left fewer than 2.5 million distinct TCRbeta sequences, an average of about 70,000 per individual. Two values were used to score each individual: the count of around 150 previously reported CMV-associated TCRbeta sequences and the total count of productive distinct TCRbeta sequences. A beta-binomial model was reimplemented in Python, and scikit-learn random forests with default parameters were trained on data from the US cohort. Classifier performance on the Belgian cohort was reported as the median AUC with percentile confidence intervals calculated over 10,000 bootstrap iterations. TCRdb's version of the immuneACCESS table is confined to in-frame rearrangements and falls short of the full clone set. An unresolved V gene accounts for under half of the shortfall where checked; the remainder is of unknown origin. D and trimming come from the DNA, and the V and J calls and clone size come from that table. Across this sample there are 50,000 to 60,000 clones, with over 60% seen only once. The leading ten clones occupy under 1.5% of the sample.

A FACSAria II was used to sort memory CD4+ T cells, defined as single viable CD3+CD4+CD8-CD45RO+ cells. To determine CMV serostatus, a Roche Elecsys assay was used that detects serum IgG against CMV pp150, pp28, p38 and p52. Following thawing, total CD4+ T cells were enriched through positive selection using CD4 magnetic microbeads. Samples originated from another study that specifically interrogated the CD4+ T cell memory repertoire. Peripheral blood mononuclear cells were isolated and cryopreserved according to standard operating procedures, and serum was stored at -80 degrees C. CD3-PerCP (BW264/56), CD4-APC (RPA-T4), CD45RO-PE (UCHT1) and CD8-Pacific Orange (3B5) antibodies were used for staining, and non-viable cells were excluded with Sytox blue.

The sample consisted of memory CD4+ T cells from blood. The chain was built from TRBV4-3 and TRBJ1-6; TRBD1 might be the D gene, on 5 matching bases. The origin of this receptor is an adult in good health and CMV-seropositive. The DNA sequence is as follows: TGCGCCAGCAGCCGCGGGGGGGTGAGGGGTGATTCACCCCTCCACTTT. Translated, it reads CASSRGGVRGDSPLHF.